Each of the 24 T cell receptor beta chains below was sequenced from the same sample in a study of T-cell reconstitution after alpha-beta-depleted transplantation in children. Preparation of the TCRbeta library was carried out with unique molecular identifiers. Each CDR3 protein gets one entry after TCRdb re-called the PCR reads with MiXCR. Of 450,000 to 600,000 distinct CDR3 sequences listed, about 31% are singletons. This specimen consisted of PBMCs from the stem cell graft donor, obtained from the stem cell graft. The receptors originated from a human donor who donated a stem cell graft to a child with aplastic anemia.

The chain has TRBV24-1 and TRBJ1-1, with D perhaps TRBD1 (6 bases). CDR1 is KGHDR, CDR2 SFDVKD, per germline. The V gene lost 9 bases and the J gene lost 3 bases, with 10 bases spanning the gap. The CDR3 consists of 12 residues. This CDR3 reads CATGGSYTEAFF. DNA of the CDR3: TGTGCCACCGGGGGCTCATACACTGAAGCTTTCTTT.

The CDR3 nucleotides read TGTGCCAGCAGCCCAGGGAGAGCGACACATGAGCAGTTCTTC. Its protein product is CASSPGRATHEQFF. The rearrangement links TRBV7-8 to TRBJ2-1, with D possibly called TRBD1 or TRBD2 (5 bases each). This CDR3 spans 14 amino acids. Trimming removed 5 bases from V and 8 bases from J, with 16 bases in between. Germline CDR1 is SGHVS and CDR2 is FQNEAQ.

The V and J genes are TRBV19 and TRBJ1-1; no definite D call. The CDR3 runs to 16 residues. Between the trimmed V and J ends, which lost 3 bases and 10 bases, there was a span of 24 bases. Germline V gene data show CDR1 as LNHDA and CDR2 as SQIVND (reference sequence). The CDR3 sequence is CASSISWSGDLSGAFF. CDR3 DNA: TGTGCCAGTAGTATTTCGTGGTCAGGAGACCTCAGTGGAGCTTTCTTT.

The V gene is TRBV12-3 or TRBV12-4, the J gene TRBJ1-4, with D hard to call. V was clipped by 5 bases and J by 7 bases, with 5 bases between them. There are 11 residues in the CDR3. CDR3 region: CASSLAEKLFF. CDR3 in DNA: TGTGCCAGCAGTCTGGCTGAAAAACTGTTTTTT.

This clonotype came up a few times. The V and J genes are TRBV6-6 and TRBJ1-1; D call uncertain. The CDR3 is 11 amino acids. Germline V gene data show CDR1 as MNHNY and CDR2 as SVGAGI (reference sequence). With 7 bases removed from V and 8 bases from J, the gap between germline ends came to 11 bases. CDR3 sequence: CASTSAREAFF. As DNA, the CDR3 is TGTGCCAGCACTTCGGCCAGGGAAGCTTTCTTT.

Here the CDR3 DNA reads TGCGCCAGCAGTGAGTCGGTGATGGGCAGTGAAAAACTGTTTTTT. Its translation: CASSESVMGSEKLFF. The gene calls are TRBV10-2 and TRBJ1-4; D is unclear. The germline V gene encodes CDR1 WSHSY and CDR2 SAAADI. Trimming cost V 0 bases and J 7 bases, with 12 bases left between them. The CDR3 contains 15 residues.

In this sample, this clonotype turned up a few times. J is TRBJ2-3 and V is TRBV7-8, with D hard to call. This CDR3 contains 12 residues. Germline CDR1 is SGHVS and CDR2 is FQNEAQ. V lost 5 bases and J 4 bases, leaving 7 bases between the germline ends. CDR3 residues: CASSGGADTQYF. DNA for the CDR3: TGTGCCAGCAGCGGTGGGGCAGATACGCAGTATTTT.

This chain connects TRBV12-3 or TRBV12-4 to TRBJ2-3; no firm D call. The CDR3 length is 15 residues. Trimming shortened V by 3 bases and J by 2 bases, and 12 bases separated the two germline ends. The CDR3 reads CASSLDPHFTDTQYF. As DNA, the CDR3 is TGTGCCAGCAGTTTGGACCCCCACTTCACAGATACGCAGTATTTT.

CDR3 amino acids: CASSRRGGRDGEAFF. CDR3 coding DNA: TGTGCCAGCAGCCGTCGGGGAGGGAGAGACGGTGAAGCTTTCTTT. V and J are TRBV7-2 and TRBJ1-1; D is unresolved. Germline loops: CDR1 SGHTA, CDR2 FQGNSA. The CDR3 runs 15 residues. Trimming removed 5 bases at V and 7 bases at J, with 20 bases between.

This chain joins TRBV12-3 or TRBV12-4 and TRBJ2-2, with D possibly being TRBD1 (6 bases). CDR3 length: 17 amino acids. Trimming left V 6 bases short and J 3 bases short, with 20 bases between. As DNA, the CDR3 is TGTGCCAGCAGGACAAACAGGGCTCGGCGGGACACCGGGGAGCTGTTTTTT. Protein product: CASRTNRARRDTGELFF.

This sequence joins TRBV18 and TRBJ2-7, with unresolved D. CDR1 and CDR2 (germline): KGHSH, LQKENI. CDR3 size: 13 residues. V was pared by 4 bases and J by 4 bases, with 11 bases between. The CDR3 nucleotides are TGTGCCAGCTCACTGGACGGGCGTTACGAGCAGTACTTC. Its protein is CASSLDGRYEQYF.

Only a few counts were recorded for this clonotype. The gene calls are TRBV6-1 and TRBJ2-2, with 14 bases fitting TRBD2. Germline V gene sequence: CDR1 MNHNS, CDR2 SASEGT. The length of the CDR3 is 16 residues. V was pared by 10 bases and J by 5 bases, with 9 bases of the junction left unmatched. As DNA, the CDR3 is TGTGCCACTTTGGGACTAGCGGGAGCTTGGACCGGGGAGCTGTTTTTT. Encoded protein: CATLGLAGAWTGELFF.

This clonotype was seen more than once but under ten times. The chain is built from TRBV19 and TRBJ2-2, with 9 bases aligning to TRBD1. The germline gives CDR1 LNHDA, CDR2 SQIVND (reference sequence). The CDR3 is made up of 15 amino acids. V was pared by 3 bases and J by 7 bases, with 6 bases of the junction left unmatched. CDR3 loop: CASSIGQGTGGELFF. Here the CDR3 DNA reads TGTGCCAGTAGTATTGGACAGGGGACCGGCGGGGAGCTGTTTTTT.

The rearrangement joins TRBV7-8 to TRBJ2-1; the D gene is possibly TRBD1 (5 bases). Between the trimmed V and J ends, which lost 1 base and 4 bases, there was a span of 11 bases. CDR1 is SGHVS and CDR2 is FQNEAQ in the germline V gene. This CDR3 is 15 amino acids long. The CDR3 spells CASSLVGYRYNEQFF. The CDR3 DNA sequence: TGTGCCAGCAGCTTAGTTGGGTACAGGTACAATGAGCAGTTCTTC.

As DNA, the CDR3 is TGTGCCAGCAGTTCCCAGGTTGGGACCAATGAGCAGTTCTTC. Its translation is CASSSQVGTNEQFF. The V call is TRBV6-2 or TRBV6-3, the J call TRBJ2-1, with D perhaps assigned TRBD1 or TRBD2 (5 bases each). V was pared by 4 bases and J by 6 bases, with 13 bases between. CDR3 length: 14 residues. Germline CDR1 reads MNHEY; CDR2 reads SVGEGT.

The chain recombines TRBV7-9 with TRBJ2-5, with TRBD2 identical over 7 bases. The CDR3 loop spans 16 amino acids. Per the germline V gene, CDR1 is SEHNR and CDR2 is FQNEAQ (reference sequence). Losses at the gene ends were 4 bases for V and 4 bases for J; bases not matched to a gene: 12. CDR3 protein: CASSSTGTNGGETQYF. The CDR3 DNA sequence: TGTGCCAGCAGCTCCACCGGGACTAACGGGGGAGAGACCCAGTACTTC.

This clonotype appeared a single time. The chain employs TRBV4-1 and TRBJ1-1, with D maybe TRBD1 (5 bases). The CDR3 contains 14 residues. The V end was cut by 4 bases, the J end by 5 bases, with 14 bases between. Germline assignment: CDR1 MGHRA and CDR2 YSYEKL. CDR3: CASSLGTFGTEAFF. Here the CDR3 DNA reads TGCGCCAGCAGCCTCGGGACTTTTGGGACTGAAGCTTTCTTT.

V usage is TRBV29-1 and J usage is TRBJ1-2; D remains ambiguous. V was pared by 3 bases and J by 1 base, with 3 bases between. In germline, CDR1 is SQVTM, CDR2 ANQGSEA. CDR3 length equals 11 residues. The CDR3 DNA reads as TGCAGCGTTGAGCATAACTATGGCTACACCTTC. Residues: CSVEHNYGYTF.

This clonotype was seen more than once but under ten times. This chain connects TRBV5-5 to TRBJ1-5; D perhaps matches TRBD1 (6 bases). Germline assignment: CDR1 SGHKS and CDR2 YYEKEE (reference sequence). The CDR3 extends over 14 amino acids. V was pared by 3 bases and J by 4 bases, with 11 bases between. DNA for the CDR3: TGTGCCAGCAGCTCTGGGGGCCCAAATCAGCCCCAGCATTTT. Protein: CASSSGGPNQPQHF.

The chain carries TRBV9 and TRBJ2-7, with 10 bases fitting TRBD2. The CDR3 covers 16 residues. Germline CDR1 is SGDLS and CDR2 is YYNGEE. The J segment lost 5 bases and the V segment lost 0 bases, leaving 8 bases of the junction unmatched. DNA for the CDR3: TGTGCCAGCAGCGTAGCTCACCTAGCGGGAGTCGACGAGCAGTACTTC. It is translated as CASSVAHLAGVDEQYF.

On this clonotype itself: One end of the junction does not line up with germline, which may come from a read error. The chain links TRBV10-3 to TRBJ1-1; 7 bases line up with TRBD1. The CDR3 has 16 residues. CDR1 is ENHRY, CDR2 SYGVKD, per germline. The CDR3: CAISESSPGGNIEAFF. DNA of the CDR3: TGTGCCATCAGTGAGTCGAGTCCAGGGGGGAACATTGAAGCTTTCTTT.

This clonotype has a handful of counts. This chain uses TRBV20-1 with TRBJ1-2; D is uncertain. V shed 2 bases and J shed 1 base, with 5 bases lying between them. Per germline, CDR1 DFQATT and CDR2 SNEGSKA (reference sequence). This CDR3 is built from 12 residues. This chain's CDR3 is CSARPVNYGYTF. The CDR3 DNA reads TGCAGTGCTAGACCGGTTAACTATGGCTACACCTTC.

This clonotype appeared a few times. This chain joins TRBV4-2 and TRBJ1-2; D is undetermined. This CDR3 region has 12 residues. Germline V gene data show CDR1 as LGHNA and CDR2 as YNFKEQ. Trimming removed 0 bases from V and 5 bases from J, with 4 bases in between. CDR3 sequence (DNA): TGTGCCAGCAGCCAAGATTTGTATGGCTACACCTTC. Translation: CASSQDLYGYTF.

V and J are TRBV6-4 and TRBJ2-3; 7 bases align to TRBD2. V dropped 6 bases and J dropped 5; count of bases not matched to a gene: 8. This CDR3 has 14 residues. The germline gives CDR1 MRHNA, CDR2 SNTAGT. CDR3 coding DNA: TGTGCCAGCAGCCCAACTAGCGATCAAGATACGCAGTATTTT. Its protein product is CASSPTSDQDTQYF.